Below are 24 T cell receptor beta chains sequenced from a single sample in a study of T cell repertoires in cytomegalovirus infection. Antigen specificity for these receptors is unknown. TCRdb itself ran the reads through MiXCR, one entry per CDR3 protein. The data contain approximately 390,000 distinct CDR3 sequences, roughly 36% of them singletons. The starting material was cultured PBMCs, obtained from culture after CMV antigen stimulation. The receptors originated from a human donor in good health (CMV status not recorded). Some clones in this sample may be carry-over from other donors' samples.

This clonotype was detected once. The genes are TRBV29-1 and TRBJ2-2; 9 bases are shared with TRBD2. V gave up 8 bases and J gave up 3 bases; unmatched junction bases: 7. The CDR3 has 14 amino acids. Germline CDR1 is SQVTM and CDR2 is ANQGSEA. The CDR3 DNA sequence: TGCAGCTTCGTAGCGGGAGTTGACACCGGGGAGCTGTTTTTT. Residues: CSFVAGVDTGELFF.

This clonotype appeared a few times. V and J are TRBV10-1 and TRBJ1-4; D remains ambiguous. The CDR3 totals 14 residues. Trimming cost V 0 bases and J 11 bases, with 13 bases left between them. Germline V gene lookup returns CDR1 WNHNN and CDR2 SYGVQD (reference sequence). As DNA, the CDR3 is TGCGCCAGCAGTGAGTCGATGGCGGCGGGTAAACTGTTTTTT. Its protein product is CASSESMAAGKLFF.

The rearrangement links TRBV11-1 to TRBJ2-7, with 9 bases aligning to TRBD1. V shed 5 bases, J shed 4 bases, and the junction held 6 bases outside the gene matches. CDR3 length equals 14 residues. Germline lookup yields CDR1 SGHAT and CDR2 FQDESV (reference sequence). CDR3 sequence (DNA): TGTGCCAGCAGCGCGGGACAGGGATGGTACGAGCAGTACTTC. Amino acid sequence: CASSAGQGWYEQYF.

V gene TRBV29-1 combines with J gene TRBJ2-2; 10 nucleotides agree with TRBD1. This CDR3 spans 15 amino acids. Per germline, CDR1 SQVTM and CDR2 ANQGSEA. V was pared by 7 bases and J by 0 bases, with 5 bases of the junction left unmatched. The CDR3 sequence: CSGLGQGANTGELFF. CDR3 in DNA: TGCAGCGGCCTAGGACAGGGGGCGAACACCGGGGAGCTGTTTTTT.

The rearrangement uses TRBV9 and TRBJ2-2; 13 nucleotides match TRBD2. Germline V CDR1 and CDR2: SGDLS, YYNGEE. The junction had 7 bases not matched to a gene; V was cut back by 3 bases and J by 5 bases. This CDR3 region has 17 residues. The CDR3 coding sequence is TGTGCCAGCAGCGCTCGGACTAGCGGGAGAGAAACCGGGGAGCTGTTTTTT. It specifies CASSARTSGRETGELFF. The complete variable domain, with remaining parts taken from reference TRBV9 and TRBJ2-2, reads DSGVTQTPKHLITATGQRVTLRCSPRSGDLSVYWYQQSLDQGLQFLIQYYNGEERAKGNILERFSAQQFPDLHSELNLSSLELGDSALYFCASSARTSGRETGELFFGEGSRLTVL.

This clonotype was observed at least ten times. The V gene is TRBV7-2, the J gene TRBJ2-3; D unclear. Deletions cut 4 bases from V and 0 bases from J, with 2 bases between. The germline V gene has CDR1 SGHTA and CDR2 FQGNSA. The CDR3 loop spans 12 amino acids. The CDR3 coding sequence is TGTGCCAGCAGCTGGAGCACAGATACGCAGTATTTT. Translating gives CASSWSTDTQYF.

This clonotype was seen a handful of times. The CDR3 spells CASSLGRASGSIGQFF. In DNA, the CDR3 is TGTGCCAGCAGCTTAGGCCGGGCTAGCGGGAGTATTGGCCAGTTCTTC. The rearrangement joins TRBV7-2 to TRBJ2-1; 10 positions match TRBD2. Trimming cost V 1 base and J 13 bases; bases outside gene matches: 13. Germline V gene lookup returns CDR1 SGHTA and CDR2 FQGNSA. The CDR3 is 16 residues long.

This rearrangement joins TRBV24-1 to TRBJ1-2; the D is unclear. Trimming took off 9 bases at V and 1 base at J, with 14 bases between the two ends. This CDR3 is built from 14 residues. Germline V lookup: CDR1 KGHDR, CDR2 SFDVKD. Written as DNA, the CDR3 is TGTGCCACCCGGATCGGGCAGATTAACTATGGCTACACCTTC. Amino acid sequence: CATRIGQINYGYTF.

The chain couples TRBV28 to TRBJ1-4, with D possibly TRBD1 on 6 matching bases. Germline V CDR1 and CDR2: MDHEN, SYDVKM. The V gene lost 9 bases and the J gene lost 7 bases, with 21 bases spanning the gap. The CDR3 is 15 residues long. This CDR3 is CARSRNRERTEKLFF. CDR3 nucleotides: TGTGCCAGGAGCAGGAACAGGGAAAGGACTGAAAAACTGTTTTTT.

The rearrangement uses TRBV27 and TRBJ2-5; D gene uncertain. CDR3 length: 15 amino acids. Germline V gene sequence: CDR1 MNHEY, CDR2 SMNVEV (reference sequence). V was cut by 0 bases and J by 1 base, with 9 bases left in between. The CDR3: CASSLSNPLQETQYF. The CDR3 region has the DNA TGTGCCAGCAGTTTATCGAACCCTCTCCAAGAGACCCAGTACTTC.

The chain combines TRBV28 with TRBJ1-4; TRBD1 is a possible D gene (5 bases). Germline V gene lookup returns CDR1 MDHEN and CDR2 SYDVKM. The CDR3 has 14 amino acids. Trimming shortened V by 5 bases and J by 7 bases, and 14 bases separated the two germline ends. The chain's CDR3 is CASSVGGAAEKLFF. The CDR3 nucleotides read TGTGCCAGCAGTGTGGGGGGTGCAGCTGAAAAACTGTTTTTT.

The chain carries TRBV27 and TRBJ2-5, with D maybe TRBD2 (5 bases). V lost 6 bases and J 5 bases, leaving 13 bases between the germline ends. The CDR3 length is 13 residues. The germline CDR1 and CDR2 sequences are MNHEY and SMNVEV (reference sequence). CDR3 nucleotide sequence: TGTGCCAGCAGGCCTACTCGCGGGGAGACCCAGTACTTC. Its translation: CASRPTRGETQYF.

This chain links TRBV28 with TRBJ1-3; no reliable D call. Looked up from germline, CDR1 is MDHEN and CDR2 is SYDVKM. The V end lost 2 bases, the J end lost 1 base, and 9 bases lay between the germline ends. The CDR3 consists of 15 residues. CDR3 DNA sequence: TGTGCCAGCAGTTTAGTCCGAAGGTCTGGAAACACCATATATTTT. It translates to CASSLVRRSGNTIYF.

This clonotype was counted between two and nine times. The rearrangement links TRBV12-3 or TRBV12-4 to TRBJ2-1; no clear D. The CDR3 has 12 amino acids. V gave up 5 bases and J gave up 15 bases, with 17 bases separating them. DNA of the CDR3: TGTGCCAGCAGTCTGGACGGTGGAAAGGGGTTCTTC. Protein sequence: CASSLDGGKGFF.

The gene calls are TRBV12-3 or TRBV12-4 and TRBJ1-3; D is perhaps TRBD1 (5 bases). The CDR3 runs to 16 residues. V lost 6 bases and J lost 3, with 18 bases in between. In nucleotides, the CDR3 is TGTGCCAGCAGCGAACTCCAGGGACTTGGTGGAAACACCATATATTTT. The encoded protein is CASSELQGLGGNTIYF.

CDR3 coding DNA: TGTGCCAGCAAAGAGAACAATGAGCAGTTCTTC. This translates into CASKENNEQFF. This chain joins TRBV6-2 or TRBV6-3 and TRBJ2-1; D uncertain. Trimming left V 7 bases short and J 5 bases short, with 6 bases between. The CDR3 runs 11 residues. CDR1 and CDR2 from the germline V gene are MNHEY and SVGEGT.

The rearrangement links TRBV7-9 to TRBJ2-7; 7 bases line up with TRBD1. This CDR3 comprises 15 residues. The germline gives CDR1 SEHNR, CDR2 FQNEAQ (reference sequence). Trimming removed 5 bases from V and 5 bases from J; junction bases left unmatched: 12. CDR3 DNA sequence: TGTGCCAGCAGCCCCCGACAGGGTCCCAGGAACGAGCAGTACTTC. Translated: CASSPRQGPRNEQYF.

This clonotype was seen a handful of times. The rearrangement links TRBV7-8 to TRBJ2-7; 7 nucleotides agree with TRBD1. The germline CDR1 and CDR2 sequences are SGHVS and FQNEAQ. V trimming: 4 bases; J trimming: 9 bases; junction bases outside the gene matches: 9. CDR3 length: 13 residues. CDR3: CASSSNDRAVQYV. The CDR3 DNA reads TGTGCCAGCAGCTCCAACGACAGGGCCGTGCAGTACGTC.

This clonotype was detected a few times. This chain links TRBV7-4 with TRBJ2-1; TRBD2 is a possible D gene (5 bases). Germline-derived CDR1 and CDR2 are SGHVT and SQSDAQ. CDR3 length equals 14 residues. Trimming pared 0 bases from V and 7 bases from J, leaving 10 bases between. This CDR3 reads CASSLADYRNEQFF. The CDR3 DNA follows: TGTGCCAGCAGCTTAGCCGACTATAGAAATGAGCAGTTCTTC.

This clonotype occurred a few times. The CDR3 here is CASSRDRAAGEQFF. The CDR3 coding sequence is TGTGCCAGCAGCCGGGACAGGGCGGCTGGGGAGCAGTTCTTC. V gene TRBV7-2 combines with J gene TRBJ2-1; 9 bases are a match to TRBD1. J gave up 10 bases and V 5 bases, and 9 bases lay outside the gene matches. The CDR3 is 14 amino acids. The V gene's germline CDR1 is SGHTA and CDR2 FQGNSA.

This sequence joins TRBV3-1 and TRBJ1-3, with no clear D. Per germline, CDR1 LGHDT and CDR2 YNNKEL (reference sequence). The CDR3 length is 14 residues. The V end was cut by 1 base, the J end by 12 bases, with 16 bases between. Here the CDR3 DNA reads TGTGCCAGCAGCCAAGCGTCCAGCCCACGACACATATATTTT. It codes for CASSQASSPRHIYF.

A single count supports this clonotype. The genes are TRBV6-6 and TRBJ1-2; D is undetermined. The germline V gene has CDR1 MNHNY and CDR2 SVGAGI (reference sequence). The CDR3 runs 15 residues. Trimming pared 8 bases from V and 4 bases from J, leaving 20 bases between. CDR3 sequence reads: CASSTREVGFYGYTF. CDR3 DNA: TGTGCCAGCTCCACCCGGGAGGTTGGGTTCTATGGCTACACCTTC.

The table lists this clonotype with a few counts. The J gene is TRBJ1-2, the V gene TRBV7-6; 7 bases align to TRBD1. Germline V lookup: CDR1 SGHVS, CDR2 FNYEAQ. CDR3 length equals 16 residues. V shed 2 bases and J 6 bases; nucleotides not matched to a gene: 12. CDR3 nucleotides: TGTGCCAGCAGCTTATACAGCCTCCAGGGGGGAGATGGCTACACCTTC. The encoded protein is CASSLYSLQGGDGYTF. Drawing the rest from reference TRBV7-6 and TRBJ1-2, the complete variable domain is GAGVSQSPRYKVTKRGQDVALRCDPISGHVSLYWYRQALGQGPEFLTYFNYEAQQDKSGLPNDRFSAERPEGSISTLTIQRTEQRDSAMYRCASSLYSLQGGDGYTFGSGTRLTVV.

This chain uses TRBV11-2 with TRBJ1-4; 7 bases line up with TRBD1. This CDR3 region has 16 residues. Trimming took 5 bases from V and 5 from J; bases not matched to a gene: 11. CDR1 is SGHAT and CDR2 is FQNNGV in the germline V gene. For the CDR3, the DNA is TGTGCCAGCAGCCCCCCCCGGACAGGAATGAATGAAAAACTGTTTTTT. Residues: CASSPPRTGMNEKLFF. Full variable domain (missing parts from reference TRBV11-2 and TRBJ1-4): EAGVAQSPRYKIIEKRQSVAFWCNPISGHATLYWYQQILGQGPKLLIQFQNNGVVDDSQLPKDRFSAERLKGVDSTLKIQPAKLEDSAVYLCASSPPRTGMNEKLFFGSGTQLSVL.